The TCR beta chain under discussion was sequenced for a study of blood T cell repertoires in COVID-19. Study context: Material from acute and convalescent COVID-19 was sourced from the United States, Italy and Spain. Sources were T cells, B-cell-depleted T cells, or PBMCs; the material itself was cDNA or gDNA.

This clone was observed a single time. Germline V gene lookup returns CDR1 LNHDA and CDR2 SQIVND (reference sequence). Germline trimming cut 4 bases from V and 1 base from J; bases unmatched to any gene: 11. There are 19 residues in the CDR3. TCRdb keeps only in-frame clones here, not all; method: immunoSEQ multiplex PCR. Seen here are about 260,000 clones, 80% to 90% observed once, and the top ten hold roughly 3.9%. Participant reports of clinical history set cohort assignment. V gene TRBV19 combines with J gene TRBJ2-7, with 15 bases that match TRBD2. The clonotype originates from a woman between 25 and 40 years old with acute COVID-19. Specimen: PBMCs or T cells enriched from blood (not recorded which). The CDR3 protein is CASSTPRTSGRAVSYEQYF. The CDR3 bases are TGTGCCAGTAGTACCCCTCGGACTAGCGGGAGGGCGGTGTCCTACGAGCAGTACTTC.